This T cell receptor (beta chain) was sequenced in a study of early T cells in non-severe SARS-CoV-2 infection. Findings and limits, study-wide: Using VDJdb, the matching emphasized anti-spike CD8 responses while missing private and CD4 specificities.

As concerns this clonotype: Its specificity is not known.

V was trimmed by 8 bases and J by 5 bases, leaving 12 bases between them. CDR1 SGHAT and CDR2 FQNNGV come from the germline V gene. The CDR3 contains 12 residues. TCRdb re-called the 5' RACE reads through MiXCR, storing one row per CDR3 protein. The sample records 50,000 to 70,000 distinct CDR3 sequences, about 16% being singletons. The clonotype originates from an adult who was a healthcare worker with PCR-confirmed SARS-CoV-2 infection or an uninfected control (not recorded which). The sequenced sample was whole blood, obtained at baseline. V is TRBV11-2 and J is TRBJ2-5; D is perhaps TRBD2 (5 bases). Written as DNA, the CDR3 is TGTGCCAGCGCAGAGGGCGGCGAGACCCAGTACTTC. It codes for CASAEGGETQYF.